The present entry profiles one TCR beta chain with its context. This sample is part of a study of blood T cell repertoires in COVID-19. V was cut by 5 bases and J by 0 bases, with 8 bases left in between. CDR3 length equals 14 residues. The V gene's germline CDR1 is SNHLY and CDR2 FYNNEI. Measured with immunoSEQ multiplex PCR; TCRdb has only the in-frame clones, and not every one. The sample carries 250,000 to 350,000 clones, around 90% recorded once. The sequence was obtained from a middle-aged woman who had recovered from COVID-19. The sample was peripheral blood. The rearrangement joins TRBV2 to TRBJ2-1, with D uncertain. CDR3 DNA sequence: TGTGCCAGCAGTACCCGGAGCTCCTACAATGAGCAGTTCTTC. Protein: CASSTRSSYNEQFF. Using reference TRBV2 and TRBJ2-1 for the parts outside the CDR3, the full variable domain is EPEVTQTPSHQVTQMGQEVILRCVPISNHLYFYWYRQILGQKVEFLVSFYNNEISEKSEIFDDQFSVERPDGSNFTLKIRSTKLEDSAMYFCASSTRSSYNEQFFGPGTRLTVL.